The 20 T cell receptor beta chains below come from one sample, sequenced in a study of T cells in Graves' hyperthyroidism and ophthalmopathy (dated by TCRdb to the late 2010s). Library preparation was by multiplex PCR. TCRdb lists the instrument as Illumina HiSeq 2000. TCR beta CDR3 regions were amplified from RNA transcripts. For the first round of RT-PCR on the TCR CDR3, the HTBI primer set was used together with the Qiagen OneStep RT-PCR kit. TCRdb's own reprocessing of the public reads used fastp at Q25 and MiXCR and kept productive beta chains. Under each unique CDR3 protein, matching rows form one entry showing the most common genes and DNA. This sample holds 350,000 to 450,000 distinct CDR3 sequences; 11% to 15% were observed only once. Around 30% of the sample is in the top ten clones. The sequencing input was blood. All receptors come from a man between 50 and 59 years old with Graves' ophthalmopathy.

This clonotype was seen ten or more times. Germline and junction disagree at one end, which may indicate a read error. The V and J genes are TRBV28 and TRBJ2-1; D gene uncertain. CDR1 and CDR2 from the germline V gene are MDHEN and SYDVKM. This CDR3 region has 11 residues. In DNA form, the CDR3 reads TGTGCCAGCAGTCCCAACAAGGAGCAGTTCTTC. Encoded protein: CASSPNKEQFF.

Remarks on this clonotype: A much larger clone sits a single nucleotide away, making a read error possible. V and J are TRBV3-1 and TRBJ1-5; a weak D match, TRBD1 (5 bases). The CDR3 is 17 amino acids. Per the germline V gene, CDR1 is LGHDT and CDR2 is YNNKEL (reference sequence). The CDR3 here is CVSSSRDVGNSNQPQHF. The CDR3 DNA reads TGTGTCAGCAGCTCACGGGACGTGGGAAATAGCAATCAGCCCCAGCATTTT.

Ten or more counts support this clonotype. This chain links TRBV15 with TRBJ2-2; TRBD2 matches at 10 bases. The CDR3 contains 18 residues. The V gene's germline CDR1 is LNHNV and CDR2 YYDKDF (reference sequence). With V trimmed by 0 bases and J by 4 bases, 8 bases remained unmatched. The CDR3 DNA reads TGTGCCACCAGCAGAGATCTCTCGAGCGGGAGGGCCACCGGGGAGCTGTTTTTT. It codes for CATSRDLSSGRATGELFF.

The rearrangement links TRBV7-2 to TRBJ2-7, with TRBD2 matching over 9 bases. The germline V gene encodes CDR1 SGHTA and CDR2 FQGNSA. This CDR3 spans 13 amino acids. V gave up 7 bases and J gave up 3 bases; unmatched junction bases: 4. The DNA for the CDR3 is TGTGCCAGCAACGGCGGGGGGGGCTACGAGCAGTACTTC. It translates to CASNGGGGYEQYF.

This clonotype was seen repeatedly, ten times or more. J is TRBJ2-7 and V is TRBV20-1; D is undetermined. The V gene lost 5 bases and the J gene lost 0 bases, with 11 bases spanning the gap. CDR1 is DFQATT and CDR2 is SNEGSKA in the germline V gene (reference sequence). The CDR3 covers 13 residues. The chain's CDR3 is CSAEWGDSYEQYF. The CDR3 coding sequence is TGCAGTGCTGAGTGGGGTGACTCCTACGAGCAGTACTTC.

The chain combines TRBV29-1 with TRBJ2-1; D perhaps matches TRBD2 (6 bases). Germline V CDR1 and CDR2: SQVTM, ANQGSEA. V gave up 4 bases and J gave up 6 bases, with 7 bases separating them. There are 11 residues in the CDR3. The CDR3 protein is CSVVLANEQFF. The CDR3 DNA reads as TGCAGCGTTGTACTAGCCAATGAGCAGTTCTTC.

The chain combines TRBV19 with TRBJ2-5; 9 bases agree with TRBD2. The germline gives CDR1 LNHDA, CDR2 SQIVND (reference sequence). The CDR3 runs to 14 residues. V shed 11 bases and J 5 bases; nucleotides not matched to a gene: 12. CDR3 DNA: TGTGCCGGGGACCGTACTAGCGGGTACGAGACCCAGTACTTC. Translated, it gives CAGDRTSGYETQYF.

CDR3 bases: TGTGCCAGCAGCCAAGATCTTACAGATACGCAGTATTTT. Protein product: CASSQDLTDTQYF. The chain combines TRBV4-2 with TRBJ2-3; D is uncertain. Looked up from germline, CDR1 is LGHNA and CDR2 is YNFKEQ. The ends were cut back, 0 bases at V and 3 bases at J, with 4 bases in the middle. This CDR3 contains 13 residues.

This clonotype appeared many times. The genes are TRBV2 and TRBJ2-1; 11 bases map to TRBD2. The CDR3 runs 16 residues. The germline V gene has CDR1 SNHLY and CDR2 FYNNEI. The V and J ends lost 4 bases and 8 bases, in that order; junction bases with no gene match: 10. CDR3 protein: CASSGEASGRRYEQFF. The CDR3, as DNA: TGTGCCAGCAGTGGCGAGGCTAGCGGGAGGAGGTATGAGCAGTTCTTC.

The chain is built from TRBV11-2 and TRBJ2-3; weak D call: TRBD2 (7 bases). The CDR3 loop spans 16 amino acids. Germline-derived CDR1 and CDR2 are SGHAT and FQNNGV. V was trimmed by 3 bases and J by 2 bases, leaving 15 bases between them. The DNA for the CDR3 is TGTGCCAGCAGCTTTGGGGGGGCGGGGAACACAGATACGCAGTATTTT. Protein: CASSFGGAGNTDTQYF.

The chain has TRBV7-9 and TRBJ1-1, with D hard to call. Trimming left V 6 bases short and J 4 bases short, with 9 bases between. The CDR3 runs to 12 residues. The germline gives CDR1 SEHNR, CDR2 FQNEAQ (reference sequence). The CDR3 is CASRLFVTEAFF. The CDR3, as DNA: TGTGCCAGCAGGTTATTCGTCACTGAAGCTTTCTTT.

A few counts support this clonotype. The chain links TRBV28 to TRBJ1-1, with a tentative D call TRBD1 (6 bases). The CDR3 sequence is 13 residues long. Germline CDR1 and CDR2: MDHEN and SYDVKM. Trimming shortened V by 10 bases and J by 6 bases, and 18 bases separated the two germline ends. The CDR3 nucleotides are TGTGCCACAATAGGGGGTTTCAAGGCTGAAGCTTTCTTT. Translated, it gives CATIGGFKAEAFF.

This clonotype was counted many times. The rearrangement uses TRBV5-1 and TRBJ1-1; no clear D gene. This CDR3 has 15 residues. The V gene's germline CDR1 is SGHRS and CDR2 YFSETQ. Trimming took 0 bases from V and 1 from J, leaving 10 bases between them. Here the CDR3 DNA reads TGCGCCAGCAGCTTGGGGGTAGGGAGGAACACTGAAGCTTTCTTT. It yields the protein CASSLGVGRNTEAFF.

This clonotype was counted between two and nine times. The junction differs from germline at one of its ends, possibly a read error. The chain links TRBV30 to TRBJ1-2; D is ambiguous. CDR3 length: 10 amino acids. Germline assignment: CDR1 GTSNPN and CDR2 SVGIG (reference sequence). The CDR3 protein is CAWSRVGYAF. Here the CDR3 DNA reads TGTGCCTGGAGCCGGGTCGGCTACGCCTTC.

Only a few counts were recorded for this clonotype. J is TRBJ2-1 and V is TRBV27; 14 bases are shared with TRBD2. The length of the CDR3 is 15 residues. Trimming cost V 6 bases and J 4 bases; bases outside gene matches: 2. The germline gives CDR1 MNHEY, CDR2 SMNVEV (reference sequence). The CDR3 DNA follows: TGTGCCAGCAGCCGGACTAGCGGGGGGTACAATGAGCAGTTCTTC. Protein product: CASSRTSGGYNEQFF.

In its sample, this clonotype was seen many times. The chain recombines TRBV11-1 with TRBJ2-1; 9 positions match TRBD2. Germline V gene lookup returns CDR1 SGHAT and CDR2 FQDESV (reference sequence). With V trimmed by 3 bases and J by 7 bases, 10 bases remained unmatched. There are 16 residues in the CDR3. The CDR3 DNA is TGTGCCAGCAGCTTTCCCCCAAGCGGGAGGAGGAATGAGCAGTTCTTC. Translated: CASSFPPSGRRNEQFF. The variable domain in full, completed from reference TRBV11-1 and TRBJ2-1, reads EAEVAQSPRYKITEKSQAVAFWCDPISGHATLYWYRQILGQGPELLVQFQDESVVDDSQLPKDRFSAERLKGVDSTLKIQPAELGDSAMYLCASSFPPSGRRNEQFFGPGTRLTVL.

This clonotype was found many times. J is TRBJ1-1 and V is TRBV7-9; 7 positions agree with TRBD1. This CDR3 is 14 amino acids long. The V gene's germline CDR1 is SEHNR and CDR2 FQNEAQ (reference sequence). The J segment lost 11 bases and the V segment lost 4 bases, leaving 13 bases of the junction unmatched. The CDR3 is CASSSIIQGPHAFF. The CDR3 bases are TGTGCCAGCAGCTCAATTATACAGGGGCCGCACGCTTTCTTT.

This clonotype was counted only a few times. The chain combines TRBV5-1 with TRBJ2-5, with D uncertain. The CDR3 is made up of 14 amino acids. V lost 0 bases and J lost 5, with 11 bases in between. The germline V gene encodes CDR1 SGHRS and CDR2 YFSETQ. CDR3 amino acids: CASSLGSFLETQYF. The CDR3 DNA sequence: TGCGCCAGCAGCTTGGGCTCGTTTTTGGAGACCCAGTACTTC.

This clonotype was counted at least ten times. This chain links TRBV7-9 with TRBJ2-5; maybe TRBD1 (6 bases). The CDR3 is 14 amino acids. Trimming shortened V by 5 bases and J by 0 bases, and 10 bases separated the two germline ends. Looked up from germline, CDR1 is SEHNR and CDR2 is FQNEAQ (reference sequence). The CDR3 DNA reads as TGTGCCAGCAGCCTCCAGGGGTACCAAGAGACCCAGTACTTC. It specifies CASSLQGYQETQYF.

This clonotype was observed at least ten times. Here the CDR3 reads CASSQGFSSYNEQFF. The CDR3 DNA follows: TGTGCCAGCAGCCAGGGGTTTAGCTCCTACAATGAGCAGTTCTTC. The V and J genes are TRBV11-3 and TRBJ2-1, with D possibly TRBD1 on 6 matching bases. The CDR3 has 15 residues. CDR1 and CDR2 from the germline V gene are SGHNT and YENEEA. The ends were cut back, 5 bases at V and 0 bases at J, with 11 bases in the middle.